The T cell receptor beta chain described here comes from a study of blood T cell repertoires in COVID-19. Background on the study: Sources were T cells, B-cell-depleted T cells, or PBMCs; the material itself was cDNA or gDNA.

The CDR3 runs to 17 residues. Germline trimming cut 6 bases from V and 4 bases from J; bases unmatched to any gene: 13. In germline, CDR1 is LGHDT, CDR2 YNNKEL (reference sequence). Repertoires were generated with immunoSEQ multiplex PCR, while TCRdb's copy carries only in-frame clones and drops some. The table records a few hundred thousand clones, 80% to 90% of them present only once. The rearrangement links TRBV3-1 (or the pseudogene TRBV3-2) to TRBJ2-5; TRBD2 agrees at 11 bases. This TCR derives from a man aged 30 to 45 who had recovered from COVID-19. The sequenced sample consisted of PBMCs or T cells enriched from blood (not recorded which). CDR3 nucleotide sequence: TGTGCCAGCAGTCCGGGGGGGGCTAGCGGGGGGCGAGAGACCCAGTACTTC. It codes for CASSPGGASGGRETQYF.